This entry is about one T cell receptor (beta chain). V shed 0 bases and J shed 5 bases, with 16 bases lying between them. The CDR3 has 16 amino acids. Germline values: CDR1 ENHRY, CDR2 SYGVKD. The participants were between roughly 18 and 100 years old and came from 24 US areas. Produced via immunoSEQ multiplex PCR; TCRdb's table is partial and in-frame only. The table lists about 130,000 clones, around 85% of them singletons. The data derive from a study of blood T cell repertoires in COVID-19. The sequence came from a man in his forties or fifties who had recovered from COVID-19. The chain carries TRBV10-3 and TRBJ1-1, with D unclear. The sequencing sample was made of PBMCs or T cells enriched from blood (not recorded which). The CDR3, as DNA: TGTGCCATCAGTGAGTCGGTCGGACTTGGGAAAACTGAAGCTTTCTTT. Its translation: CAISESVGLGKTEAFF.